This T cell receptor (beta chain) emerged from a study of CD8 T cells in ankylosing spondylitis. Study-wide results and limits: Eight highly homologous variants made up a TCR beta motif, and this motif appeared characteristic of ankylosing spondylitis blood. Reactive arthritis synovial fluid and blood previously showed some of these motif variants. As for the disease-linked clones, they showed a CD8+ phenotype and occurred at relatively low frequencies in peripheral blood. Disease-linked clones reportedly showed significant enrichment in matched ankylosing spondylitis synovial fluid.

Notes on this clonotype: Its antigen is undetermined.

The TCR beta libraries were generated through quantitative 5'-RACE incorporating molecular barcodes. TCRdb re-called the 5' RACE reads through MiXCR, storing one row per CDR3 protein. The table includes tens of thousands of distinct CDR3 sequences, about 8.1% detected once. CDR1 is LGHNA, CDR2 YNFKEQ, per germline. The CDR3 totals 13 residues. V was shortened by 0 bases and J by 6 bases, with 6 bases between the two germline ends. The V and J genes are TRBV4-2 and TRBJ1-5; D is uncertain. The TCR comes from a male donor with ankylosing spondylitis. Input material: blood, either unsorted or a sorted T cell fraction (not recorded which). CDR3 protein: CASSQDMSQPQHF. CDR3 coding DNA: TGTGCCAGCAGCCAAGATATGAGTCAGCCCCAGCATTTT.